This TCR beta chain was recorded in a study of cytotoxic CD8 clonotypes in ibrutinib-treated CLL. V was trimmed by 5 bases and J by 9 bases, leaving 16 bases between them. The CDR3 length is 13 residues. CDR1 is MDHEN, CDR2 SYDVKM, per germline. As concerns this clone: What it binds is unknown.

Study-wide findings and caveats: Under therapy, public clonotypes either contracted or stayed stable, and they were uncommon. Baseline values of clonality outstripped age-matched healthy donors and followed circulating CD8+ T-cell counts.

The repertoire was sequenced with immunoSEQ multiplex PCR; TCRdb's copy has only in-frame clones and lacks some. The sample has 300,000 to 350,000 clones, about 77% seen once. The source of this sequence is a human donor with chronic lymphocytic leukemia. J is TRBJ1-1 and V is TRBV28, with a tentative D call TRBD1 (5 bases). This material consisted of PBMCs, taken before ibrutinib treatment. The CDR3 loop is CASSPNPGRQAFF. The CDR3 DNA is TGTGCCAGCAGTCCCAACCCGGGACGTCAAGCTTTCTTT.